The rows below give T cell receptor beta chains drawn from one sample of a study of blood T cells in healthy people across ages. MiXCR, run by TCRdb on the 5' RACE reads, gives a single entry per CDR3 protein. This table has a few hundred thousand distinct CDR3 sequences, 52% appearing once. The specimen sequenced was blood. Every receptor here comes from a man aged 55 to 70 in good health. CDR3s include the opening cysteine and the closing phenylalanine or tryptophan. A D gene is named only where the DNA matches it firmly. The size of a clone is reported for some rows only, either as once, few or many, or as a class for expanded clones.

v_gene: TRBV7-3; j_gene: TRBJ2-5; d_gene: -; abundance: -; CDR3nt: TGTGCCAGCAGCTTTGGCGGGCCCCTCAATGAGCAGTACTTC; CDR3aa: CASSFGGPLNEQYF
v_gene: TRBV5-1; j_gene: TRBJ2-1; d_gene: -; abundance: once; CDR3nt: TGCGCCAGCAGCTTGTACAGGGACGATGAGCAGTTCTTC; CDR3aa: CASSLYRDDEQFF
v_gene: TRBV3-1; j_gene: TRBJ1-6; d_gene: -; abundance: -; CDR3nt: TGTGCCAGCAGCCTGGCAGGGGATAAGTCACCCCTCCACTTT; CDR3aa: CASSLAGDKSPLHF
v_gene: TRBV29-1; j_gene: TRBJ2-5; d_gene: TRBD2; abundance: few; CDR3nt: TGCAGCGTGGGAACTAGCGGGAGGGCCGGAGGAGAGACCCAGTACTTC; CDR3aa: CSVGTSGRAGGETQYF
v_gene: TRBV28; j_gene: TRBJ2-7; d_gene: TRBD2; abundance: -; CDR3nt: TGTGCCAGCAGCTTCGCCCTAGCGGGAGGGCCACAAGACGAGCAGTACTTC; CDR3aa: CASSFALAGGPQDEQYF
v_gene: TRBV6-2/TRBV6-3; j_gene: TRBJ2-1; d_gene: -; abundance: -; CDR3nt: TGTGCCAGCAGACCCGGAGGAGTCGGGTACAATGAGCAGTTCTTC; CDR3aa: CASRPGGVGYNEQFF
v_gene: TRBV20-1; j_gene: TRBJ2-1; d_gene: -; abundance: -; CDR3nt: TGCAGTGCTAGAGGTAACTCCCTAGGGGAGCAGTTCTTC; CDR3aa: CSARGNSLGEQFF
v_gene: TRBV11-3; j_gene: TRBJ2-2; d_gene: TRBD2; abundance: -; CDR3nt: TGTGCCAGCAGTGTTAGCGGGCGCACCGGGGAGCTGTTTTTT; CDR3aa: CASSVSGRTGELFF
v_gene: TRBV7-9; j_gene: TRBJ2-5; d_gene: -; abundance: -; CDR3nt: TGTGCCAGCAGCTTACGTCCCTCAACAACGGGGCAAGAGACCCAGTACTTC; CDR3aa: CASSLRPSTTGQETQYF
v_gene: TRBV25-1; j_gene: TRBJ2-3; d_gene: TRBD1; abundance: -; CDR3nt: TGTGCCAGCAGTAGACAGGGAGATACGCAGTATTTT; CDR3aa: CASSRQGDTQYF